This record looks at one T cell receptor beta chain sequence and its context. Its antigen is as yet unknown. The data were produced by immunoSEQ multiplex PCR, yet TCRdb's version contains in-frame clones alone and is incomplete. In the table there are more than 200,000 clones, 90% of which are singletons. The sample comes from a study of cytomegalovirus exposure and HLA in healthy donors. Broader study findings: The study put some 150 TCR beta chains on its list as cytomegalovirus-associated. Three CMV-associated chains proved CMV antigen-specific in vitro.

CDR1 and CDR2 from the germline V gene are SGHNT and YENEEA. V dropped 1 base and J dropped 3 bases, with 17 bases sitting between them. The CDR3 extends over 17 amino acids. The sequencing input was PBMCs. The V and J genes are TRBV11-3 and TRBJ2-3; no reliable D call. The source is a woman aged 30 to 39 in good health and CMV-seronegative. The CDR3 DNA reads TGTGCCAGCAGCTTAGGTATAGGACGAACGATTACAGATACGCAGTATTTT. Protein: CASSLGIGRTITDTQYF.